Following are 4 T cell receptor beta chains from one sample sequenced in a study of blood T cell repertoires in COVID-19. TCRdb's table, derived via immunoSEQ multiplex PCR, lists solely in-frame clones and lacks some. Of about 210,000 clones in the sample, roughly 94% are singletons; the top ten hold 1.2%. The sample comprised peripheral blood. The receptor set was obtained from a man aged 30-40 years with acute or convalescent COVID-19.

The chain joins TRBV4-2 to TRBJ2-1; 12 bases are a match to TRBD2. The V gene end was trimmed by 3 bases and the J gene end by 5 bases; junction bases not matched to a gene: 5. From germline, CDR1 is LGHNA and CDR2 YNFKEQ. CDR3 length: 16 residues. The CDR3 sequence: CASSHLLAGGNNEQFF. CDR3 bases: TGTGCCAGCAGCCATCTCCTAGCGGGAGGGAACAATGAGCAGTTCTTC.

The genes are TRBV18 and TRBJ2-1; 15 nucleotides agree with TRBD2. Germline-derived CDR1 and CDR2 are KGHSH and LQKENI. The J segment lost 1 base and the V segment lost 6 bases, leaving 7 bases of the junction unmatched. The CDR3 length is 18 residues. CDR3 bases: TGTGCCAGCTCCGGGAGGACTAGCGGGAGGGAATCCTACAATGAGCAGTTCTTC. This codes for CASSGRTSGRESYNEQFF.

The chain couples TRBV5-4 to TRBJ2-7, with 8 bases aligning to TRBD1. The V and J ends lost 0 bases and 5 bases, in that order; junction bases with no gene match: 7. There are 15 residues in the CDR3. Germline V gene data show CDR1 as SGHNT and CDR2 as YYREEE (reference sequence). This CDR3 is CASSLVYQGANEQYF. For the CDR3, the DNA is TGTGCCAGCAGCTTGGTTTATCAGGGGGCGAACGAGCAGTACTTC.

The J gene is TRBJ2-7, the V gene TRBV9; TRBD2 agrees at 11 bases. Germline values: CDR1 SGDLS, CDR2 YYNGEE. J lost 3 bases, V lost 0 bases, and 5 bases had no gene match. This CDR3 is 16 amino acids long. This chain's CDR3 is CASSVASSGRLYEQYF. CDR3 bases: TGTGCCAGCAGCGTAGCTTCTAGCGGGAGGCTCTACGAGCAGTACTTC. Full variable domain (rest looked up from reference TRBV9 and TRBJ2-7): DSGVTQTPKHLITATGQRVTLRCSPRSGDLSVYWYQQSLDQGLQFLIQYYNGEERAKGNILERFSAQQFPDLHSELNLSSLELGDSALYFCASSVASSGRLYEQYFGPGTRLTVT.